A single sample gave rise to the 11 T cell receptor beta chains below, sequenced in a study of cytomegalovirus exposure and HLA in healthy donors. This PCR relied on a set of 60 Vbeta primers and 13 Jbeta primers. TCRdb keeps only in-frame clones here, not all; method: immunoSEQ multiplex PCR. This table has approximately 190,000 clones, over 80% appearing once. The specimen sequenced was PBMCs. Receptor source: a man younger than 45 in good health and CMV-seronegative.

The V call is TRBV19, the J call TRBJ2-7, with D maybe TRBD2 (6 bases). This CDR3 comprises 14 residues. V gave up 5 bases and J gave up 2 bases, with 13 bases separating them. CDR1 LNHDA and CDR2 SQIVND come from the germline V gene (reference sequence). The CDR3 DNA reads TGTGCCAGTAGTGCCGGGTGGGGGGCCTACGAGCAGTACTTC. It yields the protein CASSAGWGAYEQYF. The variable domain in full, with the rest retrieved from reference TRBV19 and TRBJ2-7, is DGGITQSPKYLFRKEGQNVTLSCEQNLNHDAMYWYRQDPGQGLRLIYYSQIVNDFQKGDIAEGYSVSREKKESFPLTVTSAQKNPTAFYLCASSAGWGAYEQYFGPGTRLTVT.

The rearrangement links TRBV5-1 to TRBJ2-7; D remains unclear. The CDR3 spans 14 residues. The V end was cut by 1 base, the J end by 4 bases, with 12 bases between. Per germline, CDR1 SGHRS and CDR2 YFSETQ. CDR3 protein: CASSLLSSRYEQYF. The CDR3, as DNA: TGCGCCAGCAGCTTGTTGTCCTCCAGGTACGAGCAGTACTTC.

V and J are TRBV7-9 and TRBJ1-5; TRBD1 agrees at 7 bases. The CDR3 is made up of 14 amino acids. The ends lost 6 bases at V and 5 bases at J; junction bases unmatched: 7. Looked up from germline, CDR1 is SEHNR and CDR2 is FQNEAQ (reference sequence). The CDR3 region is CASSHGQAHQPQHF. The CDR3 nucleotides read TGTGCCAGCAGTCACGGACAGGCTCATCAGCCCCAGCATTTT.

This clone has a single count. V and J are TRBV9 and TRBJ1-1, with 7 bases fitting TRBD1. Trimming at V came to 5 bases and at J to 0 bases, leaving 10 bases not matched to a gene. From germline, CDR1 is SGDLS and CDR2 YYNGEE. The CDR3 totals 16 residues. The CDR3 spells CASSYRGDEVNTEAFF. The CDR3 DNA reads TGTGCCAGCAGTTACAGGGGAGACGAGGTGAACACTGAAGCTTTCTTT. Supplemented by reference TRBV9 and TRBJ1-1, the full variable domain reads DSGVTQTPKHLITATGQRVTLRCSPRSGDLSVYWYQQSLDQGLQFLIQYYNGEERAKGNILERFSAQQFPDLHSELNLSSLELGDSALYFCASSYRGDEVNTEAFFGQGTRLTVV.

The J gene is TRBJ2-2, the V gene TRBV7-2, with D maybe TRBD2 (7 bases). V lost 1 base, J lost 0 bases, and 9 bases lay in between. This CDR3 is built from 16 residues. Germline V CDR1 and CDR2: SGHTA, FQGNSA. The DNA for the CDR3 is TGTGCCAGCAGCTTAGGGGGGGGCACGAACACCGGGGAGCTGTTTTTT. It yields the protein CASSLGGGTNTGELFF.

CDR3 in amino acids: CSVGDGGGAIFGYTF. The CDR3 coding sequence is TGCAGCGTTGGGGATGGGGGAGGGGCTATTTTTGGCTACACCTTC. The chain carries TRBV29-1 and TRBJ1-2; a possible D gene is TRBD1 (5 bases). The V end was cut by 4 bases, the J end by 7 bases, with 22 bases between. Germline CDR1 and CDR2: SQVTM and ANQGSEA. This CDR3 has 15 residues.

The J gene is TRBJ2-3, the V gene TRBV5-5; 7 bases align to TRBD2. Looked up from germline, CDR1 is SGHKS and CDR2 is YYEKEE (reference sequence). This CDR3 is 16 amino acids long. V shed 2 bases, J shed 0 bases, and the junction held 6 bases outside the gene matches. The CDR3 DNA follows: TGTGCCAGCAGCTTTCGGCTAGCGGTTAGCACAGATACGCAGTATTTT. Protein: CASSFRLAVSTDTQYF. Supplemented by reference TRBV5-5 and TRBJ2-3, the full variable domain reads DAGVTQSPTHLIKTRGQQVTLRCSPISGHKSVSWYQQVLGQGPQFIFQYYEKEERGRGNFPDRFSARQFPNYSSELNVNALLLGDSALYLCASSFRLAVSTDTQYFGPGTRLTVL.

The gene calls are TRBV10-3 and TRBJ2-5; 7 bases agree with TRBD1. This CDR3 region has 14 residues. The J segment lost 0 bases and the V segment lost 3 bases, leaving 1 base of the junction unmatched. Germline V CDR1 and CDR2: ENHRY, SYGVKD. Here the CDR3 reads CAISEGTDQETQYF. Here the CDR3 DNA reads TGTGCCATCAGTGAAGGGACAGACCAAGAGACCCAGTACTTC.

The rearrangement uses TRBV5-1 and TRBJ2-5; 13 nucleotides line up with TRBD2. V lost 4 bases and J lost 5; bases outside the gene matches: 14. The CDR3 is 18 residues long. The germline CDR1 and CDR2 sequences are SGHRS and YFSETQ. CDR3 DNA: TGCGCCAGCAGCCTAAAACTAGCGGGGGGGTTCAGATCTGAGACCCAGTACTTC. Translated: CASSLKLAGGFRSETQYF.

The J gene is TRBJ2-7, the V gene TRBV6-5; 11 bases map to TRBD2. The V segment lost 6 bases and the J segment 1 base; nucleotides outside the gene matches: 5. CDR1 is MNHEY and CDR2 is SVGAGI in the germline V gene. The CDR3 spans 15 residues. The CDR3 loop reads CASRETSGGSYEQYF. DNA for the CDR3: TGTGCCAGCAGAGAAACTAGCGGGGGTTCCTACGAGCAGTACTTC.

J is TRBJ2-7 and V is TRBV5-6; D may be TRBD2 (6 bases). CDR1 is SGHDT, CDR2 YYEEEE, per germline. The CDR3 consists of 15 residues. The germline V and J ends were trimmed by 0 bases and 2 bases, with 12 bases remaining between them. The CDR3 region has the DNA TGTGCCAGCAGCTTGGGCGGAGGGGCAGCCTACGAGCAGTACTTC. This sequence encodes CASSLGGGAAYEQYF.